These 21 T cell receptor beta chains originate from one sample sequenced in a study of CD8 T cells in ankylosing spondylitis. Using its own MiXCR run on the 5' RACE reads, TCRdb lists one record per CDR3 protein. The table includes 210,000 or so distinct CDR3 sequences, roughly 26% detected once. Sample: blood, either unsorted or a sorted T cell fraction (not recorded which). These receptors all come from a male donor with ankylosing spondylitis or in good health (not recorded which).

Many counts were recorded for this clonotype. The chain carries TRBV3-1 and TRBJ2-3; D not certain. The CDR3 has 15 amino acids. Per germline, CDR1 LGHDT and CDR2 YNNKEL (reference sequence). With 3 bases removed from V and 3 bases from J, the gap between germline ends came to 13 bases. The CDR3 spells CASSQFTTQTDTQYF. The CDR3 region has the DNA TGTGCCAGCAGCCAGTTTACTACCCAAACAGATACGCAGTATTTT.

The genes are TRBV6-1 and TRBJ2-7; D possibly corresponds to TRBD1 (6 bases). CDR1 MNHNS and CDR2 SASEGT come from the germline V gene. This CDR3 has 16 residues. The V and J ends lost 6 bases and 3 bases respectively, with 21 bases between them. The CDR3 sequence is CASRTAARGIVYEQYF. The DNA for the CDR3 is TGTGCCAGCAGAACGGCGGCCAGGGGAATCGTCTACGAGCAGTACTTC.

The chain couples TRBV6-1 to TRBJ1-6, with unresolved D. The germline V gene encodes CDR1 MNHNS and CDR2 SASEGT. V was trimmed by 6 bases and J by 13 bases, leaving 16 bases between them. The CDR3 loop spans 13 amino acids. The CDR3 coding sequence is TGTGCCAGCAGAACCTTTCAAGGTTCGCCCCTCCACTTT. As protein: CASRTFQGSPLHF.

This chain joins TRBV29-1 and TRBJ2-1; no clear D. CDR1 and CDR2 (germline): SQVTM, ANQGSEA. V lost 1 base and J 0 bases, leaving 7 bases between the germline ends. The CDR3 sequence is 14 residues long. The CDR3 bases are TGCAGCGTTGAAGCTCAGCGCTCCTACAATGAGCAGTTCTTC. As protein: CSVEAQRSYNEQFF.

The chain recombines TRBV5-8 with TRBJ2-5; D remains unclear. CDR3 length: 14 residues. V lost 2 bases, J lost 0 bases, and 8 bases lay in between. Per the germline V gene, CDR1 is SGHTS and CDR2 is YDEGEE. This CDR3 is CASSFNTDQETQYF. As DNA, the CDR3 is TGTGCCAGCAGCTTTAACACCGACCAAGAGACCCAGTACTTC.

This clonotype was observed many times. The rearrangement links TRBV12-3 or TRBV12-4 to TRBJ2-5; D is unresolved. V was shortened by 2 bases and J by 5 bases, with 9 bases between the two germline ends. This CDR3 is 13 amino acids long. The chain's CDR3 is CASSLNRWETQYF. The DNA of the CDR3 is TGTGCCAGCAGTTTAAACCGGTGGGAGACCCAGTACTTC.

This rearrangement joins TRBV5-5 to TRBJ2-7; 7 bases agree with TRBD2. Germline V gene sequence: CDR1 SGHKS, CDR2 YYEKEE (reference sequence). This CDR3 is 16 amino acids long. V shed 4 bases, J shed 0 bases, and the junction held 10 bases outside the gene matches. CDR3 in DNA: TGTGCCAGCAGCGGGGGGGGAGCAGTGAGCTCCTACGAGCAGTACTTC. This codes for CASSGGGAVSSYEQYF. The variable domain in full, completed from reference TRBV5-5 and TRBJ2-7, reads DAGVTQSPTHLIKTRGQQVTLRCSPISGHKSVSWYQQVLGQGPQFIFQYYEKEERGRGNFPDRFSARQFPNYSSELNVNALLLGDSALYLCASSGGGAVSSYEQYFGPGTRLTVT.

This clonotype was found many times. The V gene is TRBV5-1, the J gene TRBJ2-1; the D gene is possibly TRBD2 (5 bases). From germline, CDR1 is SGHRS and CDR2 YFSETQ. Trimming stripped 4 bases from V and 7 bases from J, with 18 bases between. The CDR3 has 15 amino acids. The CDR3 loop is CASSLMPDSSNEQFF. CDR3 sequence (DNA): TGCGCCAGCAGCCTCATGCCGGACTCGTCGAATGAGCAGTTCTTC.

This clonotype was found a few times. This chain links TRBV29-1 with TRBJ2-3; D might be TRBD1 (6 bases). Germline V CDR1 and CDR2: SQVTM, ANQGSEA. Trimming pared 6 bases from V and 5 bases from J, leaving 12 bases between. The CDR3 is 12 residues long. The CDR3, as DNA: TGCAGCGTCCAGGGGATCGGAGATACGCAGTATTTT. It is translated as CSVQGIGDTQYF.

At least ten counts were recorded for this clonotype. The chain employs TRBV6-1 and TRBJ2-2; D is uncertain. The V and J ends lost 5 bases and 0 bases respectively, with 10 bases between them. The CDR3 runs 15 residues. CDR1 and CDR2 from the germline V gene are MNHNS and SASEGT. Written as DNA, the CDR3 is TGTGCCAGCAGTCCCGGGCTAGCGAACACCGGGGAGCTGTTTTTT. It encodes CASSPGLANTGELFF.

The chain couples TRBV5-5 to TRBJ2-1; no reliable D call. This CDR3 region has 15 residues. The germline V gene encodes CDR1 SGHKS and CDR2 YYEKEE (reference sequence). V gave up 1 base and J gave up 4 bases, with 12 bases separating them. The CDR3 spells CASSLFENLYNEQFF. The DNA for the CDR3 is TGTGCCAGCAGCTTGTTCGAAAACTTATACAATGAGCAGTTCTTC.

This clonotype was detected many times. The V gene is TRBV6-5, the J gene TRBJ2-1; 14 bases align to TRBD2. Losses at the gene ends were 2 bases for V and 0 bases for J; bases not matched to a gene: 0. Germline V lookup: CDR1 MNHEY, CDR2 SVGAGI. CDR3 length: 17 residues. The CDR3 nucleotides are TGTGCCAGCAGTTACGGGACTAGCGGGAGCTCCTACAATGAGCAGTTCTTC. It codes for CASSYGTSGSSYNEQFF.

The rearrangement uses TRBV20-1 and TRBJ2-4, with D perhaps matching TRBD1 (6 bases). The CDR3 loop spans 14 amino acids. Trimming removed 6 bases at V and 0 bases at J, with 12 bases between. Looked up from germline, CDR1 is DFQATT and CDR2 is SNEGSKA (reference sequence). The CDR3 coding sequence is TGCAGTGCGGTAGTGGGGGCAGCCAAAAACATTCAGTACTTC. This encodes CSAVVGAAKNIQYF.

This clonotype was observed a few times. The chain couples TRBV18 to TRBJ2-5; D is perhaps TRBD1 or TRBD2 (5 bases each). In germline, CDR1 is KGHSH, CDR2 LQKENI. This CDR3 spans 16 amino acids. V dropped 0 bases and J dropped 3 bases, with 14 bases sitting between them. CDR3 in DNA: TGTGCCAGCTCACCACCGATGGGACGCCTAAAAGAGACCCAGTACTTC. It specifies CASSPPMGRLKETQYF. Variable domain in full (rest from reference TRBV18 and TRBJ2-5): NAGVMQNPRHLVRRRGQEARLRCSPMKGHSHVYWYRQLPEEGLKFMVYLQKENIIDESGMPKERFSAEFPKEGPSILRIQQVVRGDSAAYFCASSPPMGRLKETQYFGPGTRLLVL.

Details on this clonotype: A much larger clone lies a single base off, so this may be a read error. The rearrangement links TRBV9 to TRBJ2-2; no firm D call. The CDR3 loop spans 17 amino acids. V was clipped by 0 bases and J by 5 bases, with 17 bases between them. Per germline, CDR1 SGDLS and CDR2 YYNGEE. The CDR3 sequence: CASSVGSIVARTGELFF. The CDR3 DNA reads TGTGCCAGCAGCGTAGGGTCGATAGTGGCCAGAACCGGGGAGCTGTTTTTT.

This clonotype was seen repeatedly, ten times or more. CDR3 amino acids: CASSQGQVNQPQHF. CDR3 coding DNA: TGTGCCAGCAGCCAGGGACAGGTTAATCAGCCCCAGCATTTT. The J gene is TRBJ1-5, the V gene TRBV7-2; 8 bases are a match to TRBD1. This CDR3 has 14 residues. Germline V lookup: CDR1 SGHTA, CDR2 FQGNSA. The V segment lost 5 bases and the J segment 4 bases; nucleotides outside the gene matches: 4.

There are many counts of this clonotype. This chain joins TRBV5-1 and TRBJ2-3, with 11 bases aligning to TRBD2. With 2 bases clipped from V and 0 bases from J, the junction kept 17 bases outside the gene matches. Germline V gene lookup returns CDR1 SGHRS and CDR2 YFSETQ. This CDR3 has 21 residues. The DNA of the CDR3 is TGCGCCAGCAGCTTTGCTCGGGGACTAGCGGCGTCAAGATCTAGCACAGATACGCAGTATTTT. It yields the protein CASSFARGLAASRSSTDTQYF. The full variable domain, rest sourced from reference TRBV5-1 and TRBJ2-3, is KAGVTQTPRYLIKTRGQQVTLSCSPISGHRSVSWYQQTPGQGLQFLFEYFSETQRNKGNFPGRFSGRQFSNSRSEMNVSTLELGDSALYLCASSFARGLAASRSSTDTQYFGPGTRLTVL.

The table lists this clonotype with a few counts. The chain links TRBV4-1 to TRBJ2-1; tentative D call: TRBD2 (6 bases). The germline V gene encodes CDR1 MGHRA and CDR2 YSYEKL. CDR3 length: 16 residues. Trimming took 2 bases from V and 8 from J, leaving 19 bases between them. CDR3: CASSQWSGSRGDEQFF. The CDR3 nucleotides read TGCGCCAGCAGCCAATGGTCGGGGTCGCGGGGTGATGAGCAGTTCTTC.

The chain links TRBV25-1 to TRBJ2-1, with TRBD1 matching over 8 bases. Trimming at V came to 1 base and at J to 8 bases, leaving 19 bases not matched to a gene. Looked up from germline, CDR1 is MGHDK and CDR2 is SYGVNS. The CDR3 runs to 19 residues. CDR3 in DNA: TGTGCCAGCAGTGAATGGGACAGGTACCGGGGCGGTGGAGGTCATGAGCAGTTCTTC. Translated, it gives CASSEWDRYRGGGGHEQFF.

The count of this clonotype is one. The germline gene is not matched at one end of the junction; a read error may be the cause. The chain uses TRBV15 and TRBJ2-7; TRBD1 agrees at 8 bases. CDR1 is LNHNV, CDR2 YYDKDF, per germline (reference sequence). The CDR3 is 14 amino acids. The CDR3 spells CASSPGDRPREQYF. CDR3 bases: TGTGCCTCCAGCCCAGGGGACAGGCCTAGGGAGCAGTACTTC.

On this clonotype: A read error may explain this, as a much larger clone is one base away. The J gene is TRBJ2-1, the V gene TRBV5-1, with D perhaps matching TRBD1 or TRBD2 (5 bases each). CDR1 SGHRS and CDR2 YFSETQ come from the germline V gene. Trimming shortened V by 4 bases and J by 9 bases, and 17 bases separated the two germline ends. The CDR3 runs to 14 residues. CDR3 in amino acids: CASSVAGTASEQFF. The DNA of the CDR3 is TGCGCCAGCAGCGTCGCCGGGACGGCTAGTGAGCAGTTCTTC.